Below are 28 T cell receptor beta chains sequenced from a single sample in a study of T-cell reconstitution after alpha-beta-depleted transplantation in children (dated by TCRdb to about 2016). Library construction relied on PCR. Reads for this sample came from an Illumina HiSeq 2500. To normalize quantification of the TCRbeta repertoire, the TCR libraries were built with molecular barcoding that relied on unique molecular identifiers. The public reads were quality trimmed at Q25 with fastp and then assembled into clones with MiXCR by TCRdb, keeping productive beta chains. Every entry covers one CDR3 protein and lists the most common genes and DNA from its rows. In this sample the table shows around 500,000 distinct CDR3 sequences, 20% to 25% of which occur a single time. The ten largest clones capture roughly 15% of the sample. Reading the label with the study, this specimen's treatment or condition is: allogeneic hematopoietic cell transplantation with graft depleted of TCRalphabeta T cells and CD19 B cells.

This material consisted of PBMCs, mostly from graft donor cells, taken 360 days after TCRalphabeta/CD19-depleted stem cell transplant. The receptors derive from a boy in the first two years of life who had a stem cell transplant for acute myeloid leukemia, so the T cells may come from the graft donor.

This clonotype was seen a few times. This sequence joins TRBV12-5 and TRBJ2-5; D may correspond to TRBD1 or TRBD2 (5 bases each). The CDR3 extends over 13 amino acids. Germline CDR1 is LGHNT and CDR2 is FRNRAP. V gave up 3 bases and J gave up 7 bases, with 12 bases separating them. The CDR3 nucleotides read TGTGCTAGTGGTTTCGGGGCCGCAGGGACCCAGTACTTC. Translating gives CASGFGAAGTQYF.

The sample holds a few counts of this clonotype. Here the CDR3 reads CATSRGTGDYEQYF. The CDR3, as DNA: TGTGCCACCAGCAGAGGAACAGGGGACTACGAGCAGTACTTC. The rearrangement uses TRBV15 and TRBJ2-7; TRBD1 aligns across 7 bases. With 1 base clipped from V and 3 bases from J, the junction kept 3 bases outside the gene matches. This CDR3 is built from 14 residues. Germline assignment: CDR1 LNHNV and CDR2 YYDKDF (reference sequence). The full variable domain, its missing parts supplied by reference TRBV15 and TRBJ2-7, is DAMVIQNPRYQVTQFGKPVTLSCSQTLNHNVMYWYQQKSSQAPKLLFHYYDKDFNNEADTPDNFQSRRPNTSFCFLDIRSPGLGDTAMYLCATSRGTGDYEQYFGPGTRLTVT.

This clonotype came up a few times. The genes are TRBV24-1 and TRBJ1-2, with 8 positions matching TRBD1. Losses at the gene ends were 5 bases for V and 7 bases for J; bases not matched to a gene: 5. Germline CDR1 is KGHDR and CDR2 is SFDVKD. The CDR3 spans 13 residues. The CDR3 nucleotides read TGTGCCACCAGTGTGGACAGGGCTTGTGGCTACACCTTC. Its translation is CATSVDRACGYTF.

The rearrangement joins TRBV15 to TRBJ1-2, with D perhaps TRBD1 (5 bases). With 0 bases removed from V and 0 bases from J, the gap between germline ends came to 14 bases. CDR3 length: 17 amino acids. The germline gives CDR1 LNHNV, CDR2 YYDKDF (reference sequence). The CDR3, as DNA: TGTGCCACCAGCAGAGATAGGGGTGGCCGTACTAACTATGGCTACACCTTC. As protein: CATSRDRGGRTNYGYTF.

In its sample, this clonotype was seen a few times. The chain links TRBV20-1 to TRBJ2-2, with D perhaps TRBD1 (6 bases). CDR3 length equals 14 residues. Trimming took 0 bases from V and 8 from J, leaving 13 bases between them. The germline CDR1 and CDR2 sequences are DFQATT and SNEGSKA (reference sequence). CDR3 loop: CSAREIGTPGELFF. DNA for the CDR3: TGCAGTGCTAGAGAGATCGGGACACCTGGGGAGCTGTTTTTT.

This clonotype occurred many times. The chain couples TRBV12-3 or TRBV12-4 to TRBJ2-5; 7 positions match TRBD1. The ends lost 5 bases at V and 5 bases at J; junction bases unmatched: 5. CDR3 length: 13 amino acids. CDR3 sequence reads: CASSTGEGETQYF. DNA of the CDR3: TGTGCCAGCAGTACAGGGGAAGGGGAGACCCAGTACTTC.

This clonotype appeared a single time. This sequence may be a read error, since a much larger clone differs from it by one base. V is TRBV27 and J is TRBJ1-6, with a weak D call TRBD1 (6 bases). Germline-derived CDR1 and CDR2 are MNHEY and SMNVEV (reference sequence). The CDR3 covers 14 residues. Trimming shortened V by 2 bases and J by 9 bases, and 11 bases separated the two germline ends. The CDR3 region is CASSLHRVFSPLHF. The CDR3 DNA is TGTGCCAGCAGTTTACACAGGGTCTTTTCACCCCTCCACTTT.

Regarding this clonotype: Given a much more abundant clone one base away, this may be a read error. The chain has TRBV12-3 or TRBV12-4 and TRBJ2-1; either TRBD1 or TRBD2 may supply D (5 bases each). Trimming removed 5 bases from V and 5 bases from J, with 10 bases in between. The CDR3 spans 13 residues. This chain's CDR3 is CASSRDPDNEQFF. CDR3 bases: TGTGCCAGCAGTCGGGACCCTGACAATGAGCAGTTCTTC.

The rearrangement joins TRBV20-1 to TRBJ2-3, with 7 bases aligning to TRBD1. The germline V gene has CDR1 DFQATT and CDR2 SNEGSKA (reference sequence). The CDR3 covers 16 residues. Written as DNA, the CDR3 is TGCAGCCCCCTAGGGGGCCGGGCAGTTAGCACAGATACGCAGTATTTT. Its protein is CSPLGGRAVSTDTQYF.

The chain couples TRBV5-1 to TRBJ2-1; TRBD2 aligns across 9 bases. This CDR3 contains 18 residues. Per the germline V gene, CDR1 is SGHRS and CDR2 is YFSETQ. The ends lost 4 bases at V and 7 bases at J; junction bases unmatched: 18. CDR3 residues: CASSAHPLGRGGQNEQFF. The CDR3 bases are TGCGCCAGCAGCGCCCACCCACTTGGGCGGGGGGGCCAGAATGAGCAGTTCTTC.

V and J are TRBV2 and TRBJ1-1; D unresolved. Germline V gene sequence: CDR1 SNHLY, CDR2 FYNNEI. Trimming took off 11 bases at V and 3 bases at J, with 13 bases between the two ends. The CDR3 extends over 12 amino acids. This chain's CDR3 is CAQQDEDTEAFF. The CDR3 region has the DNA TGTGCCCAGCAGGACGAGGACACTGAAGCTTTCTTT.

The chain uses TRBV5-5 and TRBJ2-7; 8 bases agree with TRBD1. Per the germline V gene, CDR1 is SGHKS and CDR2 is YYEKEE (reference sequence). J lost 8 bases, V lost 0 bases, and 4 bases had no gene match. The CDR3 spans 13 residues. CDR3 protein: CASSLVGQGKQYF. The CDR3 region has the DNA TGTGCCAGCAGCTTGGTTGGACAGGGCAAGCAGTACTTC.

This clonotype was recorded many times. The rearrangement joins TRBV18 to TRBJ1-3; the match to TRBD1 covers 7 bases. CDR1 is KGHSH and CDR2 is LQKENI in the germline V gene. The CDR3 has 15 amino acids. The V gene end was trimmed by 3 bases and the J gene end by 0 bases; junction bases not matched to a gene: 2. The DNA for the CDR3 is TGTGCCAGCTCACCTGACAGGGCCTCTGGAAACACCATATATTTT. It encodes CASSPDRASGNTIYF. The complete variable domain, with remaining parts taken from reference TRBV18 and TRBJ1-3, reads NAGVMQNPRHLVRRRGQEARLRCSPMKGHSHVYWYRQLPEEGLKFMVYLQKENIIDESGMPKERFSAEFPKEGPSILRIQQVVRGDSAAYFCASSPDRASGNTIYFGEGSWLTVV.

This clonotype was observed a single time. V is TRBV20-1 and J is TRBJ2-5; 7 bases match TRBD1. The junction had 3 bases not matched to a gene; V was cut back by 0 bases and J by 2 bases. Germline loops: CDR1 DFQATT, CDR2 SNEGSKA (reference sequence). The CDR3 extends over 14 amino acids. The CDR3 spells CSARETGRQETQYF. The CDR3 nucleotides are TGCAGTGCTAGAGAGACAGGGCGACAAGAGACCCAGTACTTC.

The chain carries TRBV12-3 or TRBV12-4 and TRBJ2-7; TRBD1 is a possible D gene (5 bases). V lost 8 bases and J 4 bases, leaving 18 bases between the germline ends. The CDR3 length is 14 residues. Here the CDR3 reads CASSLVVGVYEQYF. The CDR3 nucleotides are TGTGCCAGCTCGTTAGTTGTAGGGGTTTACGAGCAGTACTTC.

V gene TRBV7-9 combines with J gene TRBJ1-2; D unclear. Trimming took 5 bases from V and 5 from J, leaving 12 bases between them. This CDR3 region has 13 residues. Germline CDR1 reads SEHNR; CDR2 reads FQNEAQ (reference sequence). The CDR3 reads CASSPIAIYGYTF. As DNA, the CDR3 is TGTGCCAGCAGCCCTATCGCGATTTATGGCTACACCTTC.

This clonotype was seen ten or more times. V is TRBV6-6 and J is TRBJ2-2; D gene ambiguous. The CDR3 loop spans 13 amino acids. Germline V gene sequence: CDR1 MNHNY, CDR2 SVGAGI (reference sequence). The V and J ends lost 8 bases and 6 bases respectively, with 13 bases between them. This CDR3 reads CASLFTIAGELFF. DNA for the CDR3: TGTGCCAGCCTATTCACAATTGCCGGGGAGCTGTTTTTT.

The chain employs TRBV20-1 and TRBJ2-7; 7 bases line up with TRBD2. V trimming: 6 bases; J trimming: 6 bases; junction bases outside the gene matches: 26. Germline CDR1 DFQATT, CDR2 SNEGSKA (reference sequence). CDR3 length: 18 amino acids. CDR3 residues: CSALSIGRGSDDRGEQYF. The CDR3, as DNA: TGCAGTGCCCTCTCGATTGGGCGGGGGAGCGACGATAGGGGCGAGCAGTACTTC.

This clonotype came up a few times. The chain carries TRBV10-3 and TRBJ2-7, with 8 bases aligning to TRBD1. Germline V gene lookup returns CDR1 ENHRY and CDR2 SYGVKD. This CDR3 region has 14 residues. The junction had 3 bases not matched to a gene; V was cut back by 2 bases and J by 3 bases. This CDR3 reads CAISEGTGYYEQYF. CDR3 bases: TGTGCCATCAGTGAGGGGACAGGATACTACGAGCAGTACTTC.

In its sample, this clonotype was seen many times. CDR3 in amino acids: CSVRPTPTRQETQYF. Here the CDR3 DNA reads TGCAGCGTCCGACCCACTCCCACTAGGCAAGAGACCCAGTACTTC. The chain uses TRBV29-1 and TRBJ2-5, with D perhaps TRBD2 (5 bases). CDR1 and CDR2 from the germline V gene are SQVTM and ANQGSEA. V dropped 6 bases and J dropped 2 bases, with 19 bases sitting between them. There are 15 residues in the CDR3. The variable domain in full, completed from reference TRBV29-1 and TRBJ2-5, reads SAVISQKPSRDICQRGTSLTIQCQVDSQVTMMFWYRQQPGQSLTLIATANQGSEATYESGFVIDKFPISRPNLTFSTLTVSNMSPEDSSIYLCSVRPTPTRQETQYFGPGTRLLVL.

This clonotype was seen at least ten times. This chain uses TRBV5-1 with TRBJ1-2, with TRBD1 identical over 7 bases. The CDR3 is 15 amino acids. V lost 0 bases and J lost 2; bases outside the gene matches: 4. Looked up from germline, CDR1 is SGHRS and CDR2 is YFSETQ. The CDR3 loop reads CASSLVDRKNYGYTF. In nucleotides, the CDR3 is TGCGCCAGCAGCTTGGTGGACAGGAAAAACTATGGCTACACCTTC.

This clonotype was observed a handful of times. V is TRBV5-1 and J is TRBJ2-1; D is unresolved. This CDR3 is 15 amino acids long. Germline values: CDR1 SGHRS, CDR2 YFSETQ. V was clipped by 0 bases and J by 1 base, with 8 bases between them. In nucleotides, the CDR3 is TGCGCCAGCAGCTTGGAAGCGCGTTCCTACAATGAGCAGTTCTTC. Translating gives CASSLEARSYNEQFF.

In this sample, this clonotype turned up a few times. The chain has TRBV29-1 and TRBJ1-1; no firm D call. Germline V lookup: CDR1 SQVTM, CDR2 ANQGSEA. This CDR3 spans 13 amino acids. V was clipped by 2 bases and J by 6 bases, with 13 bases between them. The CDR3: CSVERAVGSEAFF. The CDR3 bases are TGCAGCGTTGAAAGGGCAGTTGGGTCTGAAGCTTTCTTT.

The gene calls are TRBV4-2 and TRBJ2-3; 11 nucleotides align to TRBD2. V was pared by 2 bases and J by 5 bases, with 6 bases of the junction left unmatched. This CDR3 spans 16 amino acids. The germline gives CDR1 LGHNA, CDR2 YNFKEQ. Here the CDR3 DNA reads TGTGCCAGCAGCCAAAATAGCGGGGGGGCCGAAGATACGCAGTATTTT. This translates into CASSQNSGGAEDTQYF.

The CDR3 is CATSSRRGGANEQFF. CDR3 nucleotide sequence: TGTGCCACCAGCAGTCGGCGCGGGGGGGCCAATGAGCAGTTCTTC. This chain joins TRBV15 and TRBJ2-1; the match to TRBD2 covers 9 bases. Trimming cost V 3 bases and J 6 bases; bases outside gene matches: 6. The CDR3 extends over 15 amino acids. Germline lookup yields CDR1 LNHNV and CDR2 YYDKDF (reference sequence).

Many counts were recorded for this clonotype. The CDR3 here is CSARPGFSYEQYV. CDR3 nucleotide sequence: TGCAGTGCTAGACCAGGGTTCTCCTACGAGCAGTACGTC. The chain combines TRBV20-1 with TRBJ2-7; D may be TRBD1 (5 bases). V was pared by 2 bases and J by 0 bases, with 8 bases between. CDR1 and CDR2 (germline): DFQATT, SNEGSKA (reference sequence). This CDR3 has 13 residues.

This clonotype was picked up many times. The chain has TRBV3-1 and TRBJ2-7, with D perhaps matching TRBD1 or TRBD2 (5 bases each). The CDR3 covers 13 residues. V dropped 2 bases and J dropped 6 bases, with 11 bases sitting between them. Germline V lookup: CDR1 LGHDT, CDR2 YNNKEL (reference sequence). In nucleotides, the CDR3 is TGTGCCAGCAGCCAAATAGCAGGGAGCGAGCAGTACGTC. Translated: CASSQIAGSEQYV.

The CDR3 spells CATSDLFFHTGSLSEQYF. The CDR3 DNA sequence: TGTGCCACCAGTGATTTGTTTTTTCATACAGGGTCACTAAGCGAGCAGTACTTC. The chain couples TRBV24-1 to TRBJ2-7; possible D gene TRBD1, 6 bases. Per germline, CDR1 KGHDR and CDR2 SFDVKD. V lost 0 bases and J lost 6, with 23 bases in between. The CDR3 length is 18 residues.